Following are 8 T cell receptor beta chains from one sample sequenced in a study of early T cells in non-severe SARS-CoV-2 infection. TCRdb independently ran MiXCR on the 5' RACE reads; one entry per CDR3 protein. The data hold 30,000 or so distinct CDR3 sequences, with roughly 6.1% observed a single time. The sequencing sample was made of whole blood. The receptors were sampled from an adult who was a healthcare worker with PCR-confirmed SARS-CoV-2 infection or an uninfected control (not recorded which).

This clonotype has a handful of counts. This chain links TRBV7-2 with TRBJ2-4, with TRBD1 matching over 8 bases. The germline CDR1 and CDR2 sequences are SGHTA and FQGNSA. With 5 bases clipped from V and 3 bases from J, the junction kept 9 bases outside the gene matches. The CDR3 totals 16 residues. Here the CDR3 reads CASSMDRAAGKNIQYF. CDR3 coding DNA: TGTGCCAGCAGCATGGACAGGGCCGCAGGCAAAAACATTCAGTACTTC.

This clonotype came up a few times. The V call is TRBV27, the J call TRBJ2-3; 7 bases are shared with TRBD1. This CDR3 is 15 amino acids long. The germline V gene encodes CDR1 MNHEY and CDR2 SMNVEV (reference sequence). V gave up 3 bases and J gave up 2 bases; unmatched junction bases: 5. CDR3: CASSFSDRFTDTQYF. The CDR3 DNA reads TGTGCCAGCAGTTTTTCGGACAGGTTCACAGATACGCAGTATTTT.

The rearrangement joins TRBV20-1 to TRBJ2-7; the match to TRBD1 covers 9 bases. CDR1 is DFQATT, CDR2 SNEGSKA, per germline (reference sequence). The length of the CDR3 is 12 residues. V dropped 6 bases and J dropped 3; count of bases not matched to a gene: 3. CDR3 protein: CSAGQGGYEQYF. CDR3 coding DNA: TGCAGTGCGGGACAGGGTGGCTACGAGCAGTACTTC.

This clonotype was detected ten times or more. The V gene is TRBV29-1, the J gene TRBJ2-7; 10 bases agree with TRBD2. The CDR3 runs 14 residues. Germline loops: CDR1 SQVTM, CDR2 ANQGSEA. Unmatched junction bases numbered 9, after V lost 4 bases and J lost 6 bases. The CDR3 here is CSVVVRTSGPEQYF. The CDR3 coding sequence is TGCAGCGTTGTTGTGAGGACTAGCGGTCCCGAGCAGTACTTC.

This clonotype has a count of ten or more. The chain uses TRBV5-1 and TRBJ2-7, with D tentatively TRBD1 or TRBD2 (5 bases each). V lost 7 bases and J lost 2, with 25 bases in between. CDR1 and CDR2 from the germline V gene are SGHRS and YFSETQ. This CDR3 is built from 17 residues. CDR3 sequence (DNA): TGCGCCAGCGCCCTGGGACCATCGAACGGAAGTCCCTACGAGCAGTACTTC. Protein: CASALGPSNGSPYEQYF. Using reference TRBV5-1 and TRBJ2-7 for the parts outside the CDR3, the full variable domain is KAGVTQTPRYLIKTRGQQVTLSCSPISGHRSVSWYQQTPGQGLQFLFEYFSETQRNKGNFPGRFSGRQFSNSRSEMNVSTLELGDSALYLCASALGPSNGSPYEQYFGPGTRLTVT.

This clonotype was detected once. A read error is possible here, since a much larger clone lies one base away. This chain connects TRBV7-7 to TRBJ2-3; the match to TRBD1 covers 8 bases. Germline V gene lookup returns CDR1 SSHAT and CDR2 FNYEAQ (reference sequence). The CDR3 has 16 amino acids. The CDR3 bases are TGTGCCAACAGCTTAGGGCCAGGGGGCGCGACAGATACGCAGTATTTT. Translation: CANSLGPGGATDTQYF.

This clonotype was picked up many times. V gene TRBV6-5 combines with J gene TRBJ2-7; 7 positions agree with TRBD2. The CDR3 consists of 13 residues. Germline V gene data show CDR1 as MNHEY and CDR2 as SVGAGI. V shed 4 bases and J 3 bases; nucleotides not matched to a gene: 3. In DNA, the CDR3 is TGTGCCAGCAGTTCCGGGACTAACTACGAGCAGTACTTC. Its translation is CASSSGTNYEQYF.

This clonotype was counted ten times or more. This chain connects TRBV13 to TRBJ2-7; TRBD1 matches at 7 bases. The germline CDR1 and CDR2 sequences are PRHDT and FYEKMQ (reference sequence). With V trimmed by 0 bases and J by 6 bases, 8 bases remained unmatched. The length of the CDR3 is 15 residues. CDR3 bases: TGTGCCAGCAGCTTAGGCCTTGAAAGGGGGCTCGAGCAGTACTTC. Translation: CASSLGLERGLEQYF.